One T cell receptor (beta chain) is described in this entry. Its antigen remains unidentified. Base qualities are not at hand, and no much larger clone is one base apart. The sample is drawn from a study of cytomegalovirus exposure and HLA in healthy donors (TCRdb year 2017). Study-wide context: An earlier analysis of 550 to 700 of the donors reported about 250 Gb of sequence data and 120 million or so unique TCR beta sequences from 150 million to 200 million T cells. An early release that covered roughly 600 HLA-typed donors contained 300 to 350 gigabases of sequencing data and 75 million to 100 million unique TCR sequences. Among the roughly 400 genotyped donors, 81% belonged to the genetic ancestry cluster associated with self-reported Caucasian donors. The study aimed to test whether cataloging public T cell receptors could reveal signatures of past pathogen exposure. The study profiled the T cell repertoires of 500 to 800 subjects by immunosequencing and related them to cytomegalovirus serostatus. A separate validation cohort of roughly 130 different subjects was used in addition to the roughly 700-subject first cohort. The study combined high-throughput TCR immunosequencing, statistical association of individual TCRs with disease status, and machine learning to predict cytomegalovirus infection status. To study patterns of TCR occurrence, a later analysis re-analyzed previously published TCR beta repertoires from hundreds of donors and added high-resolution HLA genotyping. Rather than drawing on any new phenotypic data, the later analysis identified candidate immune exposures from TCR beta sequences and the way those sequences occurred across donors. An earlier analysis of 587 of the donors applied high-throughput TCR beta sequencing to assess whether each TCR beta V gene segment acted as functional or pseudogenic. Alongside the repertoire data, information on donor age, sex, ethnicity and CMV serostatus was compiled. Genome-wide SNP genotypes for about 65% of the roughly 700 donors were used in a later genetic analysis, which treated that subset as a discovery cohort. Every repertoire in the discovery cohort had been generated on one and the same sequencing platform. HLA typing covered class I and class II loci at four-digit resolution. The number of typed donors differed by locus: about 629-630 for A, B, C, DRB1 and DQB1; 522 for DQA1; 606 for DPA1; and about 470 for DPB1. Roughly 5 DR-DQ haplotypes were handled as single units for association and clustering, since linkage in the cohort was strong. On average, roughly 200,000 unique TCR beta nucleotide sequences were sequenced per donor among a few hundred genotyped donors of the cohort, with roughly 18% of those sequences being non-productive.

Broader findings and caveats from the paper: Roughly uniform sequencing depth across donors was assumed in presence/absence analyses, although this assumption may not hold. In this cohort, only TCR beta chains were sequenced, and detectable features were limited by the absence of alpha or paired-chain data. According to a later analysis, TCR association rates differed among HLA loci, with DRB1 alleles showing the most associated TCRs and HLA-C alleles showing the fewest. In a later genetic analysis, fewer N-insertions in productive TCRs were reported among donors in an Asian-associated ancestry cluster than the roughly 640-donor mean. An earlier analysis of some 590 of the donors showed that most TCR beta V segments appeared in productive rearrangements either about 90% or about 30% of the time, which broadly matched IMGT annotations. The authors suggested that the approach could potentially be extended to other disease states and immunological phenotypes. The earlier analysis of approximately 590 of the donors excluded seventeen rarely observed V segments, including chromosome 9 orphons, because counts were too low. Cytomegalovirus status was reported to be diagnosed by the classifier with high specificity and sensitivity in both the original and validation cohorts. According to a later analysis, parvovirus B19, influenza, CMV and Epstein-Barr virus appeared linked to several top co-occurrence clusters. A total of 150 to 200 TCR beta chains were listed by the study as associated with cytomegalovirus. In vitro tests confirmed that a few of the cytomegalovirus-associated TCR beta chains recognize cytomegalovirus antigens. Because HLA typing was missing for some donors at each locus, association tests included only the typed subset. A later analysis found that HLA-associated TCR beta chains were more clonally expanded and had lower generation probabilities than equally common non-associated chains. Some IMGT-functional V segments, including TRBV6-2 and TRBV6-3, could not be told apart with the 87-base-pair reads, so those segments were excluded. The sequencing pipeline was judged likely to have produced a cluster of highly shared sequence variants as a technical artifact. According to a later analysis, most CMV-associated TCR beta chains appeared to be HLA-restricted, and the HLA associations seemed to be driven largely by CMV exposure. Strong co-occurrence of HLA alleles, especially DR and DQ, made assigning TCR associations to individual alleles difficult. Correlated functional status among segregating V segments might reflect linkage disequilibrium, but an unknown experimental factor could not be ruled out. Most TCR sequences were seen in very few donors, while some public TCRs were found in many individuals. Specific HLA alleles were associated with 15,000 to 20,000 TCR beta sequences at a false discovery rate of 0.05 in a later analysis. V-gene and J-gene trimming of TCR beta chains was associated with a missense DCLRE1C variant in a later genetic analysis, and the association was replicated in an independent cohort. A further reported finding was that TCR beta sequences accurately predicted the HLA-A and HLA-B alleles for most subjects in the first cohort. The only immune exposure information available for the cohort was CMV serostatus.

In total, about 650 healthy bone marrow donors made up the cohort. At the time of sampling, all cohort members were nominally healthy, though unrecorded immune exposures were likely present. The donor tested CMV seropositive and was one of the 289 seropositive cohort members. Every donor gave a peripheral blood sample, and the peripheral blood mononuclear cells from that sample were used for TCR beta sequencing. Genomic DNA extraction from the blood cell samples was performed with the Qiagen DNeasy Blood Extraction Kit. The library was produced with the immunoSEQ multiplex PCR assay. The multiplex PCR relied on a mix of 60 forward primers for TCR Vbeta segments and 13 reverse primers for TCR Jbeta segments. A multiplex PCR assay on genomic DNA amplified the CDR3 region of rearranged TCR beta genes. Amplified TCR beta libraries were sequenced as 87-base-pair reads on the Illumina HiSeq System. In the original analysis: Across the 670 or so repertoires, a later analysis counted roughly 84 million unique TCR beta chains, 9.5 million to 13 million of which were shared by at least two donors. To remove PCR and sequencing errors, raw reads were error-corrected and collapsed into unique sequences using a nearest-neighbor algorithm that merged closely related sequences. Alignment of CDR3 sequences to IMGT reference sequences was used to assign V, D and J gene segments. Each retained sequence needed at least a six-nucleotide match to both a V gene segment and a J gene segment. A rearrangement was called productive if the CDR3 had no stop codons and remained in frame with V and J, and every other rearrangement was called non-productive. CDR3 was defined by IMGT convention, running from the second conserved V-encoded cysteine to the conserved J-encoded phenylalanine. In an earlier analysis of around 570 of the donors, sequences lacking an unambiguous match to a single V gene segment were excluded. In an earlier analysis of several hundred of the donors, a V segment was called functional when productive rearrangements were above 56.7%, and segregating when the standard deviation between donors exceeded 5%. A statistical classification framework was developed to diagnose cytomegalovirus status using the catalog of TCR beta chain sequences. In a later analysis, TCR nucleotide sequences were compared against IMGT/GENE-DB human TR gene sequences so that V and J genes could be assigned. Using the TCRdist pipeline, a later analysis assigned CDR3 sequences along with most-parsimonious VDJ recombination scenarios. In a later analysis, every TCR beta chain was defined by the combination of its CDR3 amino acid sequence and its V-gene family, and reads without a unique V-gene family were dropped. To address suspected cross-contamination and a sequencing artifact, a later analysis removed around 590 highly shared, low-generation-probability nucleotide sequences. In a later analysis, a clonal expansion index was calculated for each public chain from normalized within-repertoire ranks of inferred template counts. In a later analysis, generation probabilities were computed with a VDJ recombination model fitted to out-of-frame rearrangements, and the resulting probabilities were checked against IGoR. In a later analysis, TCR-TCR, TCR-HLA and TCR-CMV co-occurrence was scored with hypergeometric tests, and a repertoire-size bias correction was applied to TCR pairs. To estimate false discovery rates, a later analysis permuted the HLA or CMV assignments 20 times. In a later analysis, co-occurring TCRs were grouped using DBSCAN, with TCRdist sequence similarity added in when clustering inside HLA-allele-positive subsets. Co-occurrence clustering excluded repertoires with fewer than 30,000 or more than 120,000 public chains, plus five with anomalous nucleotide sharing. TCRdb limited this immuneACCESS table to in-frame rearrangements with V and J called. A share of clones is missing; checked studies link under half to unresolved V genes, and the rest is unexplained. Clonal size and the V and J genes are those of that table, whereas D and trimming came from the DNA. The sample table lists fewer than 250,000 clones, around four fifths of them with a count of one. Less than 2% of the sample is held by the ten biggest clonotypes.

Including the terminal cysteine and phenylalanine, the CDR3 comprises 14 residues. The entry retains the CDR3 DNA only, 42 bases that are in frame from base 1. The germline ends are 8 bases apart after V is trimmed by 1 base and J by 3 bases. Taken from the germline V gene, the CDR1 and CDR2 loops are SGHRS and YFSETQ. The TCR originated in a man aged 40-55 years in good health and CMV-seropositive. Here the chain combines TRBV5-1 and TRBJ2-1; possibly the D gene is TRBD2, per 5 matching bases. Sequenced material: PBMCs. The CDR3 in this case is CASSLNRGYNEQFF. The base sequence is TGCGCCAGCAGCTTGAACCGGGGCTACAATGAGCAGTTCTTC. The full variable domain, with segments outside the CDR3 supplied by the reference TRBV5-1 and TRBJ2-1 proteins, appears as KAGVTQTPRYLIKTRGQQVTLSCSPISGHRSVSWYQQTPGQGLQFLFEYFSETQRNKGNFPGRFSGRQFSNSRSEMNVSTLELGDSALYLCASSLNRGYNEQFFGPGTRLTVL.